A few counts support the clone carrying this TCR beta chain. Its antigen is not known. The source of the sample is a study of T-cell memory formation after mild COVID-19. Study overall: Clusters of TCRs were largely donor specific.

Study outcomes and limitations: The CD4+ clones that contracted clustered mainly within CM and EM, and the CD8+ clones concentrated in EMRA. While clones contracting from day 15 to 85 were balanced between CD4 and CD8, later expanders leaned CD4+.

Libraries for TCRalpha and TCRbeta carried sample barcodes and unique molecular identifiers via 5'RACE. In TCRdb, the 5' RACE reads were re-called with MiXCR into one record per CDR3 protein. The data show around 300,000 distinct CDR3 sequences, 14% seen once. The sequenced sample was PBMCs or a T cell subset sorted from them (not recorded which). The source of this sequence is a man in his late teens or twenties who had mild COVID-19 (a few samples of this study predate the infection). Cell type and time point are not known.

CDR3 sequence (DNA): TGTGCCAGCAGCGTAACAGGGGGGTACACTGAAGCTTTCTTT. Its protein product is CASSVTGGYTEAFF. V is TRBV7-2 and J is TRBJ1-1; TRBD1 matches at 8 bases. The CDR3 is 14 amino acids. V dropped 5 bases and J dropped 3; count of bases not matched to a gene: 5. Germline CDR1 SGHTA, CDR2 FQGNSA.